This record covers a single T cell receptor (beta chain). The data were obtained in a study of blood T cell repertoires in COVID-19. As for the study in general: Acute and convalescent COVID-19 samples came from the United States, Italy and Spain. The cDNA or gDNA used as material had been derived from T cells, B-cell-depleted T cells, or PBMCs.

In the original workflow: For nucleated cells, counts were estimated from reference gene primer amplification. The assay was immunoSEQ multiplex PCR, and TCRdb's table has in-frame clones only and misses some. V, J and clone size are those of that table, while D and trimming were read from the DNA. The sample consists of hundreds of thousands of clones, over 70% of them appearing once. The TCR originated in a woman aged 40 to 50 who had recovered from COVID-19. Sequencing used peripheral blood.

The DNA for the CDR3 is TGTGCCAGCAGCCAAGCCAGGGGGCGAGACACTAATGAAAAACTGTTTTTT. It translates to CASSQARGRDTNEKLFF. This sequence joins TRBV3-1 (or the pseudogene TRBV3-2) and TRBJ1-4; 8 positions match TRBD1. The CDR3 is 17 amino acids. Germline CDR1 reads LGHDT; CDR2 reads YNNKEL (reference sequence). J was trimmed by 2 bases and V by 1 base; bases with no gene match: 6.